A selection of T cell receptor beta chains follows, all from one sample in a study of blood T cell repertoires in COVID-19. Only in-frame clones appear in the TCRdb table, and some are missing; sequencing was by immunoSEQ multiplex PCR. The top ten clones hold approximately 2% of a sample with roughly 520,000 clones, around 87% of them seen once. Input material: PBMCs or T cells enriched from blood (not recorded which). The receptor source for this set is a woman aged 40 to 50 who had recovered from COVID-19. Both conserved end residues are part of each CDR3. The D gene is left open where the match is weak. Clone size is given for some rows only: seen once, a few or many times, or a class if the clone is expanded.

J gene,clone size,V gene,D gene,CDR3 protein,CDR3 DNA
TRBJ2-1,.,TRBV12-3/TRBV12-4,.,CASSLPAGSEQFF,TGTGCCAGCAGTTTACCGGCCGGGAGTGAGCAGTTCTTC
TRBJ2-7,.,TRBV7-2,.,CASSGGSSYEQYF,TGTGCCAGCAGCGGGGGCAGCTCCTACGAGCAGTACTTC
TRBJ2-5,.,TRBV10-3,TRBD2,CAIGLAGGQETQYF,TGTGCCATCGGCCTAGCGGGAGGCCAAGAGACCCAGTACTTC
TRBJ1-3,.,TRBV15,.,CATSRDRRDTIYF,TGTGCCACCAGCAGAGATCGGCGGGACACCATATATTTT
TRBJ1-3,once,TRBV5-1,TRBD1,CASSTGTGEGNTIYF,TGCGCCAGCAGCACCGGGACAGGGGAAGGAAACACCATATATTTT
TRBJ2-5,.,TRBV5-1,TRBD2,CASSFLSPSGRTETQYF,TGCGCCAGCAGCTTTCTTTCGCCCAGCGGGAGGACTGAGACCCAGTACTTC
TRBJ1-3,.,TRBV5-1,.,CASSLALSSGNTIYF,TGCGCCAGCAGCTTGGCCTTGAGCTCTGGAAACACCATATATTTT
TRBJ1-2,.,TRBV6-5,.,CASSYSQFNYGYTF,TGTGCCAGCAGTTACAGTCAGTTTAACTATGGCTACACCTTC
TRBJ2-1,.,TRBV7-8,.,CASSLGVGFYNEQFF,TGTGCCAGCAGCTTAGGTGTGGGCTTCTACAATGAGCAGTTCTTC
TRBJ2-5,.,TRBV27,TRBD1,CASRRTGFQETQYF,TGTGCCAGCAGACGGACAGGGTTCCAAGAGACCCAGTACTTC
TRBJ2-3,.,TRBV7-9,.,CASSRYPDTQYF,TGTGCCAGCAGCCGGTACCCCGATACGCAGTATTTT
TRBJ2-1,.,TRBV20-1,TRBD2,CSASEEWESRGGEQFF,TGCAGTGCTAGTGAAGAGTGGGAGAGCCGCGGGGGTGAGCAGTTCTTC
TRBJ2-1,.,TRBV7-9,.,CASSFGGNNEQFF,TGTGCCAGCAGCTTTGGAGGAAACAATGAGCAGTTCTTC
TRBJ1-2,.,TRBV2,TRBD1,CASRGTEHGYTF,TGTGCCAGCAGAGGGACAGAACATGGCTACACCTTC
TRBJ2-1,.,TRBV3-1/TRBV3-2,TRBD2,CASSQEFGAASGRANEQFF,TGTGCCAGCAGCCAAGAGTTCGGAGCGGCTAGCGGGAGGGCTAATGAGCAGTTCTTC
TRBJ1-4,.,TRBV7-2,TRBD1,CASSFGTGGEKLFF,TGTGCCAGCAGCTTCGGGACAGGGGGCGAAAAACTGTTTTTT
TRBJ1-1,.,TRBV18,.,CASSPFDVRGNTEAFF,TGTGCCAGCTCACCTTTCGATGTAAGGGGGAACACTGAAGCTTTCTTT
TRBJ1-1,.,TRBV6-5,.,CASTQGTEAFF,TGTGCCAGCACTCAGGGCACTGAAGCTTTCTTT
TRBJ1-1,.,TRBV27,.,CASSFWSGGGTEAFF,TGTGCCAGCAGTTTTTGGAGTGGGGGAGGCACTGAAGCTTTCTTT
TRBJ2-1,.,TRBV5-1,TRBD2,CASSRQLAGVYNEQFF,TGCGCCAGCAGCCGACAGCTAGCGGGAGTCTACAATGAGCAGTTCTTC
TRBJ2-1,.,TRBV19,.,CASSIYSNNEQFF,TGTGCCAGTAGTATCTACTCTAACAATGAGCAGTTCTTC
TRBJ2-4,once,TRBV29-1,TRBD2,CSVEGRERNIQYF,TGCAGCGTTGAAGGGCGGGAGCGGAACATTCAGTACTTC
TRBJ2-1,.,TRBV4-3,.,CASSQDRGRGYNEQFF,TGCGCCAGCAGCCAAGACCGCGGACGGGGCTACAATGAGCAGTTCTTC
TRBJ2-2,.,TRBV11-3,.,CASSHSGELFF,TGTGCCAGCAGCCATTCCGGGGAGCTGTTTTTT
TRBJ2-3,.,TRBV7-2,TRBD1,CASSLGSFGTGTDTQYF,TGTGCCAGCAGCTTAGGGAGCTTCGGGACAGGCACAGATACGCAGTATTTT
TRBJ2-2,.,TRBV11-3,TRBD2,CASSARGLTTNTGELFF,TGTGCCAGCAGCGCGAGGGGACTAACTACGAACACCGGGGAGCTGTTTTTT
TRBJ2-7,.,TRBV18,TRBD2,CASSPAGTSGRFEQYF,TGTGCCAGCTCACCCGCAGGGACTAGCGGGAGATTCGAGCAGTACTTC
TRBJ2-5,few,TRBV6-2/TRBV6-3,.,CASSFASWETQYF,TGTGCCAGCAGTTTTGCTAGCTGGGAGACCCAGTACTTC
TRBJ2-2,.,TRBV15,TRBD2,CATRLVAGEGELFF,TGTGCCACCCGTCTTGTTGCGGGAGAGGGGGAGCTGTTTTTT
TRBJ2-1,.,TRBV11-2,.,CASSLAWGLSHYNEQFF,TGTGCCAGCAGCTTAGCTTGGGGCTTATCGCACTACAATGAGCAGTTCTTC
TRBJ1-1,.,TRBV4-1,TRBD1,CASRDRQGRNTEAFF,TGCGCCAGCAGGGATCGACAGGGGAGGAACACTGAAGCTTTCTTT
TRBJ1-4,.,TRBV27,TRBD1,CASSSGQATNEKLFF,TGTGCCAGCAGTTCAGGACAGGCAACTAATGAAAAACTGTTTTTT
TRBJ1-2,once,TRBV5-1,TRBD1,CAGRQGPGDGYTF,TGCGCCGGTAGACAGGGACCTGGGGATGGCTACACCTTC
TRBJ1-5,.,TRBV7-8,.,CASSLEGKYSNQPQHF,TGTGCCAGCAGCTTAGAGGGGAAATATAGCAATCAGCCCCAGCATTTT
TRBJ2-3,.,TRBV11-2,.,CASSDLSGTYTNTQYF,TGTGCCAGCAGCGACCTTAGCGGTACCTACACAAATACGCAGTATTTT
TRBJ2-7,.,TRBV5-1,TRBD1,CASSPGTDLKTLTYEQYF,TGCGCCAGCAGCCCCGGGACAGATCTTAAAACCCTCACCTACGAGCAGTACTTC
TRBJ1-2,.,TRBV6-4,.,CASSQGVGNYGYTF,TGTGCCAGCAGTCAGGGTGTTGGTAACTATGGCTACACCTTC
TRBJ2-1,.,TRBV6-5,TRBD2,CASKFLAEGTNEQFF,TGTGCCAGCAAGTTCCTAGCGGAGGGTACCAATGAGCAGTTCTTC
TRBJ2-3,.,TRBV29-1,.,CSVEAPFGADTQYF,TGCAGCGTTGAAGCCCCATTCGGGGCAGATACGCAGTATTTT
TRBJ1-4,.,TRBV19,TRBD1,CASSISAGGNEKLFF,TGTGCCAGTAGTATATCGGCAGGGGGGAATGAAAAACTGTTTTTT
TRBJ1-2,few,TRBV2,.,CASSDRPNYGYTF,TGTGCCAGCAGTGACAGGCCGAACTATGGCTACACCTTC